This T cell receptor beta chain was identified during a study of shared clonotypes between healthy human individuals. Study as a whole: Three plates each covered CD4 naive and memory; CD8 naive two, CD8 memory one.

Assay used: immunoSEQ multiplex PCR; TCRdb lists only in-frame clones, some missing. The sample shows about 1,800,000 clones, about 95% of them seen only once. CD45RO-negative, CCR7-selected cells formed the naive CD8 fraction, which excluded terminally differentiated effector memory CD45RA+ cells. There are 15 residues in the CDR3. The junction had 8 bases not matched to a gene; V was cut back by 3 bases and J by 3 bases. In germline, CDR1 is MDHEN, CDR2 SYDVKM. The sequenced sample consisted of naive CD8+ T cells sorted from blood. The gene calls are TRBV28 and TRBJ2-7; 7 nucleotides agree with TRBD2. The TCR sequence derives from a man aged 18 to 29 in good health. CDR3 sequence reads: CASSFGQGGDYEQYF. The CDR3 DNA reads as TGTGCCAGCAGTTTCGGGCAGGGAGGGGACTACGAGCAGTACTTC.